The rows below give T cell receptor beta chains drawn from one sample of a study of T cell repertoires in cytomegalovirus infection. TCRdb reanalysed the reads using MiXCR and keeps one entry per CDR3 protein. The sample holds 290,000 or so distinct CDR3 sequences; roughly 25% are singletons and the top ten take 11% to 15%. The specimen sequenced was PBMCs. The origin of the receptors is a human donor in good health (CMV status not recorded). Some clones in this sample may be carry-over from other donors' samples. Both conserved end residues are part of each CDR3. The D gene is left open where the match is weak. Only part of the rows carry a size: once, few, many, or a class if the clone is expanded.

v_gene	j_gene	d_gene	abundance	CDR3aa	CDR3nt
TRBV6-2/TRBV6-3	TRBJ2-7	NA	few	CASRGRGATTGTYEQYF	TGTGCCAGCAGAGGTAGAGGTGCGACTACTGGGACCTACGAGCAGTACTTC
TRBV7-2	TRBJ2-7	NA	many	CASSLWTGPQEQYF	TGTGCCAGCAGCTTATGGACCGGGCCTCAAGAGCAGTACTTC
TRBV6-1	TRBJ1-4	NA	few	CASSATTNEKLFF	TGTGCCAGCAGTGCCACGACTAATGAAAAACTGTTTTTT
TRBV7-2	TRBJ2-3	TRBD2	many	CASSLGKLAGTDTQYF	TGTGCCAGCAGCTTAGGAAAACTAGCGGGTACAGATACGCAGTATTTT
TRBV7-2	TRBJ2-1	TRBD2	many	CASSFLSGRAYNEQFF	TGTGCCAGCAGCTTCCTTAGCGGGAGGGCCTACAATGAGCAGTTCTTC
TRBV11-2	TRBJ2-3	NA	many	CASTYRAEGVTQYF	TGTGCCAGCACCTACAGGGCCGAGGGCGTTACGCAGTATTTT
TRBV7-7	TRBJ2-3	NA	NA	CASSLGQGGPDTQYF	TGTGCCAGCAGCCTTGGGCAGGGGGGACCAGATACGCAGTATTTT
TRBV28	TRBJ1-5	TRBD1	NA	CASSPTLSGGYNQPQHF	TGTGCCAGCAGCCCCACGTTGTCAGGGGGATACAATCAGCCCCAGCATTTT
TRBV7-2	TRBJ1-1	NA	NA	CASSLVAFNTEAFF	TGTGCCAGCAGCCTAGTGGCTTTTAACACTGAAGCTTTCTTT
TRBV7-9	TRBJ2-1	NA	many	CASSFGGKVHNEQFF	TGTGCCAGCAGCTTCGGTGGGAAGGTTCACAATGAGCAGTTCTTC
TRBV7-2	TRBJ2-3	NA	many	CASSLRAKGTQYF	TGTGCCAGCAGCTTACGAGCAAAGGGTACGCAGTATTTT
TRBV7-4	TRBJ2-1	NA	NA	CASSPVGTEQFF	TGTGCCAGCAGCCCAGTCGGGACAGAGCAGTTCTTC
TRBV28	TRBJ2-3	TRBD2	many	CASSFILAGGTDTQYF	TGTGCCAGCAGTTTTATCCTAGCGGGAGGCACAGATACGCAGTATTTT
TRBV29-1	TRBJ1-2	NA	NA	CSASTVQRANYGYTF	TGCAGCGCCTCCACGGTACAGAGAGCTAACTATGGCTACACCTTC
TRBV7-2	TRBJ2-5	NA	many	CASSSRVQGTQYF	TGTGCCAGCAGCTCTAGAGTCCAGGGGACCCAGTACTTC
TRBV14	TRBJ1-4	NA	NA	CASSLGPQGKLFF	TGTGCCAGCAGCCTAGGGCCTCAGGGAAAACTGTTTTTT
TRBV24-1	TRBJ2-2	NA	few	CATNVGGEGTGELFF	TGTGCCACGAACGTCGGGGGCGAAGGAACCGGGGAGCTGTTTTTT
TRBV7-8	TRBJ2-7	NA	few	CASSLGTRSYEQYF	TGTGCCAGCAGCTTAGGTACTAGATCCTACGAGCAGTACTTC
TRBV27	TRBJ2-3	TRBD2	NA	CASLLAGGPRDTQYF	TGTGCCAGCCTACTAGCGGGAGGGCCCCGGGATACGCAGTATTTT
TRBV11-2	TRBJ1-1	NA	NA	CASSFRPESEAFF	TGTGCCAGCAGCTTTAGGCCAGAGTCCGAAGCTTTCTTT
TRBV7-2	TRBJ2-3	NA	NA	CASSLGLDRDTQYF	TGTGCCAGCAGCTTAGGACTAGACCGGGATACGCAGTATTTT
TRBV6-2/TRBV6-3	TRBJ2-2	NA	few	CASSWLAWTGELFF	TGTGCCAGCAGTTGGTTAGCGTGGACCGGGGAGCTGTTTTTT
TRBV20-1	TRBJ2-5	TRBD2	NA	CSSPELAGWETQYF	TGCAGTTCCCCCGAGCTAGCGGGGTGGGAGACCCAGTACTTC
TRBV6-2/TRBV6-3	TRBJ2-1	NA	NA	CASSPQSAQYNEQFF	TGTGCCAGCAGCCCGCAGAGCGCCCAGTACAATGAGCAGTTCTTC
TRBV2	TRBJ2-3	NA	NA	CASRNSRTDTQYF	TGTGCCAGCAGGAACAGCCGCACAGATACGCAGTATTTT
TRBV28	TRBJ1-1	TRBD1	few	CASSFGTAGRTEAFF	TGTGCCAGCAGTTTTGGGACAGCCGGTAGGACTGAAGCTTTCTTT
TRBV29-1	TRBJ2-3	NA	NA	CSAEDPGADTQYF	TGCAGCGCTGAAGATCCGGGAGCAGATACGCAGTATTTT
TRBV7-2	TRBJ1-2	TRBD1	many	CASSIGTGGNYGYTF	TGTGCCAGCAGCATAGGGACAGGGGGCAACTATGGCTACACCTTC
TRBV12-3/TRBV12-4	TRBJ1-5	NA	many	CASSKDTQPQHF	TGTGCCAGCAGCAAAGACACGCAGCCCCAGCATTTT
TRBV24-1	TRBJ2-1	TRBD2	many	CATSDLGSGRAKDEQFF	TGTGCCACCAGTGATTTGGGTAGCGGGAGGGCTAAAGATGAGCAGTTCTTC
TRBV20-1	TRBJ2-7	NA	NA	CSAPTLRNSFYEQYF	TGCAGTGCTCCAACCCTTCGGAACAGTTTCTACGAGCAGTACTTC
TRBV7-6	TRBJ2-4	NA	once	CASSFGELAKNIQYF	TGTGCCAGCAGCTTCGGGGAACTAGCCAAAAACATTCAGTACTTC
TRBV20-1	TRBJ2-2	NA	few	CSARTRGELFF	TGCAGTGCTAGAACTAGGGGGGAGCTGTTTTTT
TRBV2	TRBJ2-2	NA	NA	CASSEPSVVELFF	TGTGCCAGCAGTGAACCCTCGGTCGTCGAGCTGTTTTTT
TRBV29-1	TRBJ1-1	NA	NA	CSARGRVDTEAFF	TGCAGCGCCAGGGGCAGGGTGGACACTGAAGCTTTCTTT
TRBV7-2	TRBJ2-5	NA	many	CASRRGGETQYF	TGTGCCAGCAGAAGAGGGGGGGAGACCCAGTACTTC
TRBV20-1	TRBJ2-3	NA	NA	CSAGNDPDTQYF	TGCAGTGCTGGAAACGATCCAGATACGCAGTATTTT
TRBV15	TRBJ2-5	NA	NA	CATSRGNQETQYF	TGTGCCACCAGCAGAGGGAACCAAGAGACCCAGTACTTC
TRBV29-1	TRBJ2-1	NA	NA	CSGSHNEQFF	TGCAGCGGAAGTCACAATGAGCAGTTCTTC
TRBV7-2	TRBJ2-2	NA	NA	CASSFKGESGELFF	TGTGCCAGCAGCTTTAAGGGGGAGAGCGGGGAGCTGTTTTTT
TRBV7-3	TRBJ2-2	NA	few	CASSSTPPGELFF	TGTGCCAGCAGCTCCACCCCTCCCGGGGAGCTGTTTTTT
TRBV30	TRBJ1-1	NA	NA	CAWSAGLGKAFF	TGTGCCTGGAGTGCAGGCCTCGGTAAAGCTTTCTTT